This T cell receptor (beta chain) was sequenced for a study of beta chain features in type 1 diabetes. Study conclusions and caveats: Moderate yet significant TCRB CDR3 shortening was seen in Type 1 diabetes patients in all four CD4+ subsets.

In the case of this clone: What it recognizes is unknown.

Isolated RNA was reverse transcribed in full, so expressed TCRB transcripts were sequenced. Using immunoSEQ multiplex PCR, the repertoire was profiled, and TCRdb retains in-frame clones only, with some absent. The sample has more than 100,000 clones, around 17% seen once. The V end was cut by 4 bases, the J end by 0 bases, with 8 bases between. From germline, CDR1 is GTSNPN and CDR2 SVGIG (reference sequence). This CDR3 has 13 amino acids. The chain uses TRBV30 and TRBJ2-3, with a tentative D call TRBD2 (5 bases). The receptor was isolated from a man aged 25-45 years with type 1 diabetes. Sequencing input: central memory CD4+ T cells from blood. The chain's CDR3 is CAWIRTSTDTQYF. The CDR3 bases are TGTGCCTGGATCAGGACTAGCACAGATACGCAGTATTTT.